This TCR beta chain emerged from a study of shared clonotypes between healthy human individuals (dated by TCRdb to the early 2020s). Describing the broader study: Three men and a couple of women, aged 18 to 49 years, made up the cohort. For each donor, three plates each were used for CD4 naive and CD4 memory, two plates were used for CD8 naive, and one plate was used for CD8 memory. To estimate repertoire size and how much clonotype sharing occurs between individuals, the study deeply sequenced the blood TCR repertoires of several healthy adults. Different laboratories and diverse techniques were used to prepare libraries and sequence TCR repertoires, to increase sequencing depth and limit assay-specific biases. Each donor's leukapheresis produced roughly between roughly 0.85 and 10 billion PBMCs.

Details on this clone: Its cognate antigen has yet to be identified. No much larger clone is present one base from it, and per-base qualities are unavailable.

The investigation overall reported the following: Naive subsets generally had larger estimated clonotype richness than memory subsets. Rarefaction of sorted-subset datasets indicated incomplete sequencing despite the large sequencing depth. Based on pairwise subsampling, the degree of clonotype sharing among donors was expected to be affected by sequencing depth. Sampling was limited to blood, and TCR repertoires in tissue likely differ from TCR repertoires in blood. When a handful of donors were compared, the shared fraction of clonotypes was around 5.1% for naive CD4, around 3.5% for naive CD8, 2.3% for memory CD4, and 0.4% for memory CD8. The genetic and exposure-history diversity represented was limited by the small number of donors. Clonotypes shared by all four sorted-subset donors showed higher generation probabilities than non-shared clonotypes.

TCR CDR3 regions were amplified from genomic DNA by multiplex PCR using the deep immunoSEQ assay. For each cell subset, the extracted genomic DNA was distributed evenly across all wells of several immunoSEQ 96-well plates, and each plate served as one replicate. Each replicate PCR for sorted subsets received 200 ng genomic DNA, equal to tens of thousands of T cell genomes. The purified libraries were quantified using a Qubit 3.0 fluorometer, sized with a Bioanalyzer 2100, and then quantified again using the KAPA Library Quantification kit. Every immunoSEQ 96-well plate was sequenced on a dedicated single-read 150-cycle Illumina NextSeq 550 flow cell. Per the original workflow: Because the immunoSEQ output held only junctional sequences and lacked quality scores, the filtering could not match the filtering applied to full-length reads. To assign V/J genes and CDR3, sequences were annotated against IMGT germline references using PyIR, a Python wrapper for IgBLAST v1.9. Reads with weak V/J assignments (E-value above 1e-6), missing CDR3, stop codons, out-of-frame junctions, or ambiguous translated residues were removed. A V3J clonotype was defined by an identical inferred V gene, J gene, and CDR3 amino acid sequence. To compute the percentage overlap between repertoires, the number of shared unique clonotypes was divided by the size of the smaller repertoire. Richness of each repertoire was evaluated using RTK rarefaction, the Chao1 estimator, and Recon v2.1 estimates of unobserved clonotypes. For all TCRbeta clonotypes obtained by the gDNA method from several donors, generation probabilities were computed with OLGA. TCRdb carries this immuneACCESS record with in-frame sequences only. Its versions omit some clonotypes, under half of them owing to an unresolved V gene in the studies checked, with the rest unexplained. The V and J calls and clone size are taken from that table; D and trimming were inferred from the DNA. The sample contains some 2.3 million clones, approximately 93% of them found a single time. The top ten hold 0.3% to 0.4% of the sample.

The donors were healthy, HIV-negative adults who had no recently reported acute infections or vaccinations. Only Caucasian adults living in Nashville, Tennessee, USA were represented among the donors. CD4+ T cells were enriched by magnetic negative selection; naive cells were then positively selected on CD45RA, and the negative fraction formed the memory subset. Blood was collected by leukapheresis, and PBMCs were isolated by Ficoll-Histopaque density gradient centrifugation and then cryopreserved in liquid nitrogen vapor phase. Analytical flow cytometry was used to check the purity and quantity of every magnetically sorted T cell population. Genomic DNA was isolated from each sorted fraction and quantified by UV absorbance on a Nanodrop 2000c. Via the germline V gene, CDR1 is MGHRA and CDR2 YSYEKL. Cut back by 2 bases and 5 bases, the V and J ends lie 12 bases apart. The CDR3 covers 14 residues, taking in both the cysteine and the phenylalanine. The read is trimmed to its CDR3 DNA, 42 bases read in frame from base 1.

The sample comprised naive CD4+ T cells from PBMCs. In the paper's terms, the cell subset or site label means: CD45RA+ positively selected. This chain joins TRBV4-1 to TRBJ2-5; the D element might be TRBD1 or TRBD2, as each aligns at 5 bases. The receptor comes from a man younger than 35 in good health. Some clones in this sample may be carry-over from other donors' samples. The DNA reads as follows: TGCGCCAGCAGCCAACCGTTCGGGACGGAGACCCAGTACTTC. This encodes CASSQPFGTETQYF.